Shown below are 26 T cell receptor beta chains from a single sample sequenced in a study of blood T cell repertoires in COVID-19 (dated by TCRdb to the early 2020s). Libraries were constructed by the immunoSEQ multiplex PCR assay. Not all clones reach the TCRdb copy of this immuneACCESS table, which keeps in-frame sequences only. Checked studies attribute under half of the gap to unresolved V genes and leave the rest unexplained. For this sample the table gives roughly 380,000 clones, of which approximately 89% were detected only once. Clones ranked in the top ten supply approximately 4.1% of the sample. The specimen sequenced was peripheral blood. The source is an older woman with COVID-19, enrolled during active disease.

V and J are TRBV5-5 and TRBJ2-1, with 11 bases that match TRBD2. CDR1 and CDR2 (germline): SGHKS, YYEKEE (reference sequence). The J segment lost 7 bases and the V segment lost 2 bases, leaving 11 bases of the junction unmatched. The CDR3 consists of 17 residues. The CDR3 spells CASSFPLSGGAENEQFF. The DNA of the CDR3 is TGTGCCAGCAGCTTCCCCCTTAGCGGGGGGGCAGAAAATGAGCAGTTCTTC.

The chain has TRBV19 and TRBJ2-7; possible D gene TRBD2, 5 bases. V dropped 6 bases and J dropped 3 bases, with 15 bases sitting between them. This CDR3 is 14 amino acids long. CDR1 and CDR2 from the germline V gene are LNHDA and SQIVND (reference sequence). DNA of the CDR3: TGTGCCAGTAGCGAGCGAGGGATCTTCTACGAGCAGTACTTC. It codes for CASSERGIFYEQYF.

The V gene is TRBV12-3 or TRBV12-4, the J gene TRBJ2-5; TRBD2 might be the D (6 bases). With 3 bases removed from V and 5 bases from J, the gap between germline ends came to 7 bases. This CDR3 contains 12 residues. CDR3 DNA: TGTGCCAGCAGTTTTGGGGGGGAGACCCAGTACTTC. Protein sequence: CASSFGGETQYF.

The J gene is TRBJ1-2, the V gene TRBV28, with D tentatively TRBD1 (5 bases). Germline values: CDR1 MDHEN, CDR2 SYDVKM. CDR3 length: 13 amino acids. V lost 6 bases and J 2 bases, leaving 10 bases between the germline ends. CDR3 sequence (DNA): TGTGCCAGCAGCTTGACAGCAAACTATGGCTACACCTTC. Protein: CASSLTANYGYTF.

The chain joins TRBV24-1 to TRBJ1-1; 8 bases line up with TRBD1. V shed 7 bases and J 1 base; nucleotides not matched to a gene: 7. The CDR3 consists of 15 residues. Germline values: CDR1 KGHDR, CDR2 SFDVKD. The CDR3 loop is CATSRHRGANTEAFF. The CDR3 DNA reads as TGTGCCACCAGCAGACACAGGGGGGCGAACACTGAAGCTTTCTTT.

The rearrangement uses TRBV5-1 and TRBJ2-3; 11 nucleotides line up with TRBD2. Trimming removed 4 bases from V and 2 bases from J; junction bases left unmatched: 6. Germline CDR1 is SGHRS and CDR2 is YFSETQ. This CDR3 is 16 amino acids long. CDR3 DNA: TGCGCCAGCAGCCCTGGGACTAGCGGCACCACAGATACGCAGTATTTT. Amino acids: CASSPGTSGTTDTQYF.

The CDR3 sequence is CASSSLTGIYGYTF. CDR3 DNA sequence: TGTGCCAGCAGCTCATTGACGGGAATCTATGGCTACACCTTC. V and J are TRBV7-9 and TRBJ1-2; D is unclear. Trimming removed 4 bases at V and 4 bases at J, with 13 bases between. The CDR3 loop spans 14 amino acids. Germline assignment: CDR1 SEHNR and CDR2 FQNEAQ (reference sequence).

This clone showed up just a few times. The chain carries TRBV27 and TRBJ2-7, with D perhaps matching TRBD1 (6 bases). Germline V lookup: CDR1 MNHEY, CDR2 SMNVEV (reference sequence). V dropped 1 base and J dropped 3 bases, with 10 bases sitting between them. This CDR3 is built from 14 residues. The CDR3 DNA reads TGTGCCAGCAGTTTATATCCAGGGGACTACGAGCAGTACTTC. Encoded protein: CASSLYPGDYEQYF.

The chain carries TRBV5-3 and TRBJ2-7; D might be TRBD1 (6 bases). TRBV5-3 is an ORF for which the function is uncertain. The CDR3 spans 13 residues. V was clipped by 6 bases and J by 6 bases, with 16 bases between them. The CDR3 DNA sequence: TGTGCCAGAATTTCGGGACACTCGGGCGAGCAGTACTTC. This translates into CARISGHSGEQYF.

This chain connects TRBV2 to TRBJ1-2, with 9 bases lining up with TRBD1. This CDR3 region has 13 residues. The germline gives CDR1 SNHLY, CDR2 FYNNEI. The J segment lost 5 bases and the V segment lost 9 bases, leaving 7 bases of the junction unmatched. CDR3 DNA sequence: TGTGCCAGTTCCGGGACAGGGTCTTATGGCTACACCTTC. Translating it yields CASSGTGSYGYTF.

The V and J genes are TRBV6-5 and TRBJ2-4; 11 nucleotides agree with TRBD2. The V gene's germline CDR1 is MNHEY and CDR2 SVGAGI. Trimming took 10 bases from V and 3 from J; bases not matched to a gene: 5. CDR3 length: 14 residues. Here the CDR3 DNA reads TGTGCCATCCTTAGCGGGGGGGGCAAAAACATTCAGTACTTC. It is translated as CAILSGGGKNIQYF.

The chain has TRBV6-5 and TRBJ1-3, with 8 bases fitting TRBD1. The CDR3 is made up of 15 amino acids. V lost 2 bases, J lost 4 bases, and 4 bases stayed unmatched. Germline CDR1 and CDR2: MNHEY and SVGAGI. CDR3 sequence: CASSYGGTGGNTIYF. CDR3 DNA sequence: TGTGCCAGCAGTTACGGGGGGACAGGAGGAAACACCATATATTTT.

V and J are TRBV11-2 and TRBJ2-3, with TRBD2 matching over 8 bases. The germline V gene has CDR1 SGHAT and CDR2 FQNNGV. The CDR3 length is 15 residues. V was clipped by 4 bases and J by 4 bases; unmatched bases: 7. The CDR3 region has the DNA TGTGCCAGCAGCTCTTCCCGGGGGGGCGCAGATACGCAGTATTTT. Translated: CASSSSRGGADTQYF.

The chain uses TRBV7-8 and TRBJ2-1, with D perhaps matching TRBD2 (7 bases). The CDR3 covers 19 residues. Trimming took off 0 bases at V and 0 bases at J, with 18 bases between the two ends. Germline loops: CDR1 SGHVS, CDR2 FQNEAQ. The CDR3 region is CASSLAGGAKASSYNEQFF. As DNA, the CDR3 is TGTGCCAGCAGCTTAGCGGGGGGGGCCAAAGCGAGCTCCTACAATGAGCAGTTCTTC.

This chain uses TRBV21-1 with TRBJ2-1; whether TRBD1, the table's D call, matches the DNA was not checked. TRBV21-1 constitutes a pseudogene. This CDR3 has 15 residues. The CDR3 here is CASSRDTVSYNEQFF. CDR3 DNA sequence: TGTGCCAGCAGCCGGGACACGGTCTCCTACAATGAGCAGTTCTTC.

The CDR3: CASRTRGLGYGYTF. The CDR3 DNA sequence: TGTGCCAGCAGGACCAGGGGCCTCGGCTATGGCTACACCTTC. This chain uses TRBV6-5 with TRBJ1-2; D possibly corresponds to TRBD1 (6 bases). The germline V and J ends were trimmed by 6 bases and 4 bases, with 15 bases remaining between them. This CDR3 has 14 amino acids. Looked up from germline, CDR1 is MNHEY and CDR2 is SVGAGI.

The rearrangement joins TRBV7-2 to TRBJ2-1, with a weak D call TRBD2 (5 bases). The V gene's germline CDR1 is SGHTA and CDR2 FQGNSA. The CDR3 is made up of 14 amino acids. V lost 0 bases and J lost 5, with 8 bases in between. For the CDR3, the DNA is TGTGCCAGCAGCTTAGCCGCCGGGAACAATGAGCAGTTCTTC. This translates into CASSLAAGNNEQFF.

The chain links TRBV11-2 to TRBJ2-1; 7 nucleotides match TRBD2. Germline-derived CDR1 and CDR2 are SGHAT and FQNNGV. V trimming: 7 bases; J trimming: 0 bases; junction bases outside the gene matches: 12. The CDR3 has 17 residues. CDR3 amino acids: CASTLGSGPSSYNEQFF. DNA for the CDR3: TGTGCCAGCACCCTCGGTAGCGGGCCGAGCTCCTACAATGAGCAGTTCTTC.

The rearrangement uses TRBV21-1 and TRBJ1-3; the table's TRBD1 call for D was not verified on the DNA. TRBV21-1 is a listed pseudogene. The CDR3 is 16 residues long. CDR3 loop: CASRKHGQISGNTIYF. CDR3 in DNA: TGTGCCAGCAGAAAACATGGCCAGATCTCTGGAAACACCATATATTTT.

The chain joins TRBV11-2 to TRBJ2-7; 8 nucleotides agree with TRBD1. Germline lookup yields CDR1 SGHAT and CDR2 FQNNGV. This CDR3 has 16 residues. Trimming at V came to 4 bases and at J to 2 bases, leaving 10 bases not matched to a gene. In DNA, the CDR3 is TGTGCCAGCAGCTCCGTTCTTGGACAGGGTACCTACGAGCAGTACTTC. It translates to CASSSVLGQGTYEQYF.

The chain combines TRBV5-5 with TRBJ2-3; 8 bases are a match to TRBD1. The V gene end was trimmed by 9 bases and the J gene end by 9 bases; junction bases not matched to a gene: 15. CDR1 SGHKS and CDR2 YYEKEE come from the germline V gene (reference sequence). CDR3 length equals 14 residues. CDR3 DNA sequence: TGTGCCACCAGGGGGCATATCGACGTGGCAACGCAGTATTTT. Translating gives CATRGHIDVATQYF.

The chain joins TRBV19 to TRBJ1-6; D might be TRBD1 (6 bases). V was shortened by 6 bases and J by 3 bases, with 18 bases between the two germline ends. Germline V gives CDR1 LNHDA, CDR2 SQIVND (reference sequence). The length of the CDR3 is 17 residues. The CDR3, as DNA: TGTGCCAGTAGCACAGTCCTCAGGGGCTTCTATAATTCACCCCTCCACTTT. Its translation is CASSTVLRGFYNSPLHF.

V and J are TRBV11-2 and TRBJ2-5, with D maybe TRBD1 (7 bases). V gave up 1 base and J gave up 5 bases, with 14 bases separating them. The CDR3 contains 15 residues. Germline V gene data show CDR1 as SGHAT and CDR2 as FQNNGV. DNA for the CDR3: TGTGCCAGCAGCTTAGGTTACAGGGGAGGCGAGACCCAGTACTTC. It translates to CASSLGYRGGETQYF. Combining the CDR3 with reference TRBV11-2 and TRBJ2-5 gives the whole variable domain EAGVAQSPRYKIIEKRQSVAFWCNPISGHATLYWYQQILGQGPKLLIQFQNNGVVDDSQLPKDRFSAERLKGVDSTLKIQPAKLEDSAVYLCASSLGYRGGETQYFGPGTRLLVL.

This chain connects TRBV19 to TRBJ1-1; tentative D call: TRBD1 (5 bases). CDR1 and CDR2 (germline): LNHDA, SQIVND (reference sequence). Trimming shortened V by 2 bases and J by 1 base, and 11 bases separated the two germline ends. The CDR3 is 15 residues long. The DNA of the CDR3 is TGTGCCAGTAGTATAAGGAGGGGTTCGAACACTGAAGCTTTCTTT. Encoded protein: CASSIRRGSNTEAFF.

V gene TRBV3-1 (or the pseudogene TRBV3-2) combines with J gene TRBJ1-2, with D perhaps TRBD1 (5 bases). This CDR3 region has 12 residues. Trimming shortened V by 0 bases and J by 7 bases, and 6 bases separated the two germline ends. Germline loops: CDR1 LGHDT, CDR2 YNNKEL (reference sequence). The CDR3 protein is CASSQDRVGYTF. CDR3 in DNA: TGTGCCAGCAGCCAAGACAGGGTTGGCTACACCTTC.

This clone has a single count. This chain links TRBV6-2 or TRBV6-3 with TRBJ1-2; D is unresolved. With 4 bases removed from V and 8 bases from J, the gap between germline ends came to 17 bases. Germline CDR1 is MNHEY and CDR2 is SVGEGT. CDR3 length: 14 amino acids. CDR3 in amino acids: CASSFAGTAAGYTF. CDR3 in DNA: TGTGCCAGCAGTTTTGCAGGCACCGCTGCGGGCTACACCTTC.